This T cell receptor beta chain stems from a study of Graves' ophthalmopathy and Graves' hyperthyroidism. Study summary: Peripheral blood samples were taken at initial diagnosis, before any treatment.

Aged 18 to 65, hyperthyroidism patients had been newly diagnosed, with under 2 months' duration. PBMCs came from roughly 9.1 ml of fresh peripheral blood. Investigators amplified TCR beta CDR3 regions from RNA transcripts. RT-PCR in the first round used HTBI primers; a second-round multiplex PCR followed. TCRdb called the multiplex PCR reads again in MiXCR, with one record for every CDR3 protein. The sample includes a few hundred thousand distinct CDR3 sequences, 21% of them seen just once. Trimming pared 3 bases from V and 4 bases from J, leaving 12 bases between. Germline CDR1 SGHAT, CDR2 FQNNGV. The CDR3 consists of 14 residues. This clonotype was counted at least ten times. Its target is not known. Study-level points and caveats: Progression of ophthalmopathy was predicted by the model with approximately 71% sensitivity and roughly 73% specificity.

Sequencing was carried out using peripheral blood. The V and J genes are TRBV11-2 and TRBJ2-5; D assignment may be TRBD1 or TRBD2 (6 bases each). This TCR was sampled from a woman in her late teens or twenties with stable Graves' hyperthyroidism. CDR3 in DNA: TGTGCCAGCAGCTTCCCCGGGGGCGGAGAGACCCAGTACTTC. This sequence encodes CASSFPGGGETQYF.